Each of the 20 T cell receptor beta chains below was sequenced from the same sample in a study of T-cell memory formation after mild COVID-19. TCRdb independently ran MiXCR on the 5' RACE reads; one entry per CDR3 protein. The data contain 210,000 or so distinct CDR3 sequences, 15% to 20% of them seen just once; the ten biggest clones take up approximately 2.4%. Material for sequencing was PBMCs or a T cell subset sorted from them (not recorded which). Receptor source: an adult woman who had mild COVID-19 (a few samples of this study predate the infection). Cell type and time point are not known.

There are many counts of this clonotype. The rearrangement links TRBV20-1 to TRBJ2-5; D is possibly TRBD1 (6 bases). CDR1 is DFQATT and CDR2 is SNEGSKA in the germline V gene (reference sequence). The CDR3 has 13 residues. V dropped 3 bases and J dropped 5 bases, with 13 bases sitting between them. CDR3 amino acids: CSARLQGWETQYF. Written as DNA, the CDR3 is TGCAGTGCTAGGCTACAGGGTTGGGAGACCCAGTACTTC.

This clonotype was picked up many times. V and J are TRBV24-1 and TRBJ2-3; 8 bases agree with TRBD1. With 5 bases clipped from V and 7 bases from J, the junction kept 4 bases outside the gene matches. CDR3 length: 13 residues. The germline CDR1 and CDR2 sequences are KGHDR and SFDVKD. CDR3 DNA sequence: TGTGCCACCAGTGGCCAGGGGGCAAATACGCAGTATTTT. Residues: CATSGQGANTQYF.

The sample holds a few counts of this clonotype. This sequence joins TRBV7-9 and TRBJ2-3; 9 positions match TRBD1. The V and J ends lost 5 bases and 1 base, in that order; junction bases with no gene match: 13. This CDR3 spans 18 amino acids. Germline V gene lookup returns CDR1 SEHNR and CDR2 FQNEAQ (reference sequence). CDR3 nucleotides: TGTGCCAGCAGCCCCCTCCGGACAGGGGAGATGGGCACAGATACGCAGTATTTT. It specifies CASSPLRTGEMGTDTQYF.

This clonotype came up a few times. The genes are TRBV11-2 and TRBJ1-2; no clear D. Trimming removed 1 base from V and 8 bases from J, with 11 bases in between. Germline lookup yields CDR1 SGHAT and CDR2 FQNNGV. The CDR3 totals 13 residues. CDR3 nucleotides: TGTGCCAGCAGCTTAGTTTCGGGGTGGGGCTACACCTTC. This sequence encodes CASSLVSGWGYTF.

The V call is TRBV12-3 or TRBV12-4, the J call TRBJ1-5; D is perhaps TRBD1 (6 bases). The CDR3 length is 15 residues. The V gene lost 5 bases and the J gene lost 2 bases, with 13 bases spanning the gap. The CDR3 DNA is TGTGCCAGCAGTGGAACAGGGATGGGCAATCAGCCCCAGCATTTT. It specifies CASSGTGMGNQPQHF.

The chain carries TRBV24-1 and TRBJ2-5; TRBD1 aligns across 11 bases. Germline trimming cut 3 bases from V and 5 bases from J; bases unmatched to any gene: 4. Germline values: CDR1 KGHDR, CDR2 SFDVKD. The CDR3 totals 15 residues. The CDR3 here is CATSDAGTGGETQYF. CDR3 nucleotide sequence: TGTGCCACCAGTGATGCCGGGACAGGGGGGGAGACCCAGTACTTC.

The V and J genes are TRBV4-3 and TRBJ1-6; no definite D call. V was cut by 0 bases and J by 6 bases, with 9 bases left in between. Per the germline V gene, CDR1 is LGHNA and CDR2 is YSLEER. The CDR3 has 15 amino acids. CDR3 nucleotides: TGCGCCAGCAGCCAAGATTCTGAGGGTAATTCACCCCTCCACTTT. Its protein product is CASSQDSEGNSPLHF.

This clonotype turned up a few times. The chain has TRBV9 and TRBJ1-6; 8 nucleotides agree with TRBD1. The CDR3 length is 15 residues. Per the germline V gene, CDR1 is SGDLS and CDR2 is YYNGEE. Trimming cost V 5 bases and J 7 bases; bases outside gene matches: 8. The CDR3 here is CASSPRTGINSPLHF. CDR3 DNA sequence: TGTGCCAGCAGTCCACGGACAGGGATAAATTCACCCCTCCACTTT.

This chain uses TRBV12-3 or TRBV12-4 with TRBJ1-1; 7 positions agree with TRBD1. J gave up 4 bases and V 5 bases, and 4 bases lay outside the gene matches. The CDR3 contains 13 residues. The CDR3 is CASSDRVGTEAFF. The DNA of the CDR3 is TGTGCCAGCAGTGACAGGGTGGGCACTGAAGCTTTCTTT.

This chain uses TRBV7-3 with TRBJ2-3; 8 bases are a match to TRBD1. V was pared by 3 bases and J by 5 bases, with 7 bases of the junction left unmatched. Germline V CDR1 and CDR2: SGHTA, FQGTGA. CDR3 length: 15 residues. CDR3 bases: TGTGCCAGCAGCTTGGCAGGGGGCTCAGGAGATACGCAGTATTTT. Protein sequence: CASSLAGGSGDTQYF.

The chain has TRBV30 and TRBJ1-2; D is perhaps TRBD1 (5 bases). Germline assignment: CDR1 GTSNPN and CDR2 SVGIG (reference sequence). The CDR3 is made up of 12 amino acids. Between the trimmed V and J ends, which lost 4 bases and 1 base, there was a span of 7 bases. CDR3 region: CAWTGINYGYTF. The DNA for the CDR3 is TGTGCCTGGACAGGGATTAACTATGGCTACACCTTC.

The V gene is TRBV20-1, the J gene TRBJ2-7; TRBD2 aligns across 11 bases. The J segment lost 3 bases and the V segment lost 3 bases, leaving 1 base of the junction unmatched. This CDR3 comprises 13 residues. Per germline, CDR1 DFQATT and CDR2 SNEGSKA (reference sequence). CDR3 amino acids: CSARTSGVYEQYF. In DNA, the CDR3 is TGCAGTGCTAGGACTAGCGGGGTCTACGAGCAGTACTTC.

This clonotype occurred a few times. J is TRBJ2-1 and V is TRBV5-1, with a possible D match to TRBD2 (5 bases). CDR3 length equals 12 residues. Germline V gene data show CDR1 as SGHRS and CDR2 as YFSETQ. Trimming pared 3 bases from V and 9 bases from J, leaving 10 bases between. CDR3 amino acids: CASSSAGREQFF. The CDR3 DNA reads as TGCGCCAGCAGCTCGGCGGGCCGTGAGCAGTTCTTC.

The rearrangement joins TRBV25-1 to TRBJ1-1; D is uncertain. Trimming took 1 base from V and 2 from J, leaving 11 bases between them. In germline, CDR1 is MGHDK, CDR2 SYGVNS. The CDR3 is made up of 15 amino acids. The CDR3 DNA is TGTGCCAGCAGTGAATCCGGGTACGGAAACACTGAAGCTTTCTTT. It translates to CASSESGYGNTEAFF.

This clonotype was seen more than once but under ten times. This rearrangement joins TRBV30 to TRBJ2-5; 11 bases line up with TRBD1. This CDR3 is 14 amino acids long. CDR1 and CDR2 from the germline V gene are GTSNPN and SVGIG (reference sequence). V dropped 0 bases and J dropped 5; count of bases not matched to a gene: 2. Here the CDR3 DNA reads TGTGCCTGGAGTGTGGACAGGGGGCTGGAGACCCAGTACTTC. This translates into CAWSVDRGLETQYF.

The rearrangement links TRBV5-1 to TRBJ2-3; 8 bases are a match to TRBD1. Germline V gene sequence: CDR1 SGHRS, CDR2 YFSETQ. V was pared by 2 bases and J by 5 bases, with 4 bases of the junction left unmatched. The CDR3 consists of 14 residues. The CDR3 protein is CASSLQGGRDTQYF. CDR3 coding DNA: TGCGCCAGCAGCTTACAGGGGGGACGAGATACGCAGTATTTT.

The rearrangement uses TRBV14 and TRBJ2-1; maybe TRBD1 (6 bases). The CDR3 loop spans 14 amino acids. With 0 bases removed from V and 8 bases from J, the gap between germline ends came to 11 bases. Germline V CDR1 and CDR2: SGHDN, FVKESK. The CDR3 sequence: CASSQDSTGHEQFF. The CDR3 nucleotides are TGTGCCAGCAGCCAAGATTCGACAGGCCATGAGCAGTTCTTC.

The chain employs TRBV7-9 and TRBJ2-1; no firm D call. Germline CDR1 and CDR2: SEHNR and FQNEAQ (reference sequence). The ends were cut back, 2 bases at V and 2 bases at J, with 4 bases in the middle. This CDR3 is 13 amino acids long. The CDR3 DNA follows: TGTGCCAGCAGCTTAAGGGCCTACAATGAGCAGTTCTTC. Residues: CASSLRAYNEQFF. Filled out from reference TRBV7-9 and TRBJ2-1, the complete variable domain reads DTGVSQNPRHKITKRGQNVTFRCDPISEHNRLYWYRQTLGQGPEFLTYFQNEAQLEKSRLLSDRFSAERPKGSFSTLEIQRTEQGDSAMYLCASSLRAYNEQFFGPGTRLTVL.

As for this clonotype: Since no conserved phenylalanine or tryptophan closes the CDR3, a read error is the likely cause. It is unclear where the CDR3 begins or ends on the DNA, so no DNA is shown, and the CDR3 is as TCRdb lists it. The chain couples TRBV7-5 to TRBJ2-4; TRBD1 is the table's D call, not checked against the DNA. TRBV7-5 is assigned pseudogene status. The length of the CDR3 is 10 amino acids, counting both ends. CDR3: CISVPEAPVL.

This clonotype was counted ten times or more. The chain has TRBV7-2 and TRBJ2-1; D might be TRBD2 (5 bases). Germline loops: CDR1 SGHTA, CDR2 FQGNSA. This CDR3 region has 15 residues. V dropped 2 bases and J dropped 12 bases, with 20 bases sitting between them. The CDR3: CASSLNTAGLGRQFF. CDR3 nucleotide sequence: TGTGCCAGCAGCTTAAATACGGCGGGTCTGGGCCGGCAGTTCTTC.